Listed below are T cell receptor beta chains from one sample, sequenced in a study of cytomegalovirus exposure and HLA in healthy donors. Only in-frame clones appear in the TCRdb table, and some are missing; sequencing was by immunoSEQ multiplex PCR. The profile covers about 160,000 clones, with 70% to 85% appearing a single time and roughly 2% taken by the ten largest. Sequenced: PBMCs. The receptors here all came from a middle-aged man in good health and CMV-seronegative. Each CDR3 is given with its conserved first and last residue. Each record gives: CDR3 length, V gene, D gene, J gene, clone size, CDR3 protein, CDR3 DNA. D genes are given only for firm matches. Clone size is stated in some rows and not others, as once, few, many or a class when expanded.

len: 13; v_gene: TRBV6-5; d_gene: NA; j_gene: TRBJ1-2; abundance: few; CDR3aa: CASRPGAGHGYTF; CDR3nt: TGTGCCAGCAGACCAGGGGCCGGACATGGCTACACCTTC
len: 15; v_gene: TRBV7-8; d_gene: NA; j_gene: TRBJ2-2; abundance: once; CDR3aa: CASSLPTTNTGELFF; CDR3nt: TGTGCCAGCAGCTTACCAACTACAAACACCGGGGAGCTGTTTTTT
len: 16; v_gene: TRBV5-1; d_gene: NA; j_gene: TRBJ2-1; abundance: NA; CDR3aa: CASSFGGQSLYNEQFF; CDR3nt: TGCGCCAGCAGCTTCGGAGGACAGTCCCTCTACAATGAGCAGTTCTTC
len: 17; v_gene: TRBV9; d_gene: TRBD1; j_gene: TRBJ1-3; abundance: once; CDR3aa: CASSGTNRGLAGNTIYF; CDR3nt: TGTGCCAGCAGCGGAACGAACAGGGGGCTAGCCGGAAACACCATATATTTT
len: 11; v_gene: TRBV28; d_gene: NA; j_gene: TRBJ1-2; abundance: NA; CDR3aa: CASSFLRGYTF; CDR3nt: TGTGCCAGCAGTTTCCTCCGGGGCTACACCTTC
len: 15; v_gene: TRBV27; d_gene: NA; j_gene: TRBJ1-6; abundance: NA; CDR3aa: CASSLMGANNSPLHF; CDR3nt: TGTGCCAGCAGTTTAATGGGGGCCAATAATTCACCCCTCCACTTT
len: 16; v_gene: TRBV5-1; d_gene: TRBD1; j_gene: TRBJ2-2; abundance: NA; CDR3aa: CASSWTPGQGAGELFF; CDR3nt: TGCGCCAGCAGCTGGACACCGGGACAGGGCGCCGGGGAGCTGTTTTTT
len: 15; v_gene: TRBV6-6; d_gene: NA; j_gene: TRBJ2-5; abundance: NA; CDR3aa: CASSSRVFGEETQYF; CDR3nt: TGTGCCAGCAGTTCCAGGGTGTTTGGAGAAGAGACCCAGTACTTC
len: 15; v_gene: TRBV5-1; d_gene: TRBD1; j_gene: TRBJ2-3; abundance: NA; CDR3aa: CASSSGQGWADTQYF; CDR3nt: TGCGCCAGCAGCTCTGGACAGGGGTGGGCAGATACGCAGTATTTT
len: 14; v_gene: TRBV7-2; d_gene: NA; j_gene: TRBJ2-7; abundance: few; CDR3aa: CASSPLGGSYEQYF; CDR3nt: TGTGCCAGCAGCCCCCTTGGCGGCTCCTACGAGCAGTACTTC
len: 19; v_gene: TRBV19; d_gene: NA; j_gene: TRBJ1-2; abundance: few; CDR3aa: CASSIGLQNGLDRRYGYTF; CDR3nt: TGTGCCAGTAGTATAGGCCTTCAAAACGGATTGGACAGACGGTACGGCTACACCTTC
len: 16; v_gene: TRBV6-4; d_gene: TRBD2; j_gene: TRBJ2-3; abundance: NA; CDR3aa: CASSDPAGEGTDTQYF; CDR3nt: TGTGCCAGCAGTGACCCGGCGGGAGAGGGAACAGATACGCAGTATTTT
len: 14; v_gene: TRBV7-6; d_gene: NA; j_gene: TRBJ2-7; abundance: NA; CDR3aa: CASSLELGAWEQYF; CDR3nt: TGTGCCAGCAGCTTAGAGCTGGGGGCTTGGGAGCAGTACTTC
len: 14; v_gene: TRBV15; d_gene: NA; j_gene: TRBJ1-6; abundance: few; CDR3aa: CATSRGGGNSPLHF; CDR3nt: TGTGCCACCAGCAGGGGCGGGGGTAATTCACCCCTCCACTTT
len: 15; v_gene: TRBV5-1; d_gene: TRBD1; j_gene: TRBJ1-2; abundance: NA; CDR3aa: CASSATTGAVGVYTF; CDR3nt: TGCGCCAGCAGCGCCACTACAGGGGCGGTTGGTGTCTACACCTTC
len: 13; v_gene: TRBV6-1; d_gene: NA; j_gene: TRBJ1-1; abundance: NA; CDR3aa: CASSPNSNTEAFF; CDR3nt: TGTGCCAGCAGCCCCAATTCGAACACTGAAGCTTTCTTT
len: 14; v_gene: TRBV19; d_gene: NA; j_gene: TRBJ2-2; abundance: NA; CDR3aa: CASSTQGGVGELFF; CDR3nt: TGTGCCAGTAGTACCCAAGGAGGGGTCGGGGAGCTGTTTTTT